This T cell receptor beta chain was captured by sequencing in a study of T cell repertoires in cytomegalovirus infection. TCRdb fed the reads into MiXCR, producing one record per CDR3 protein. The sample has about 130,000 distinct CDR3 sequences; about 10% are singletons. This CDR3 has 13 amino acids. The V gene's germline CDR1 is DFQATT and CDR2 SNEGSKA (reference sequence). The V and J ends lost 4 bases and 2 bases, in that order; junction bases with no gene match: 4. Specimen: PBMCs. This chain links TRBV20-1 with TRBJ2-7; 8 nucleotides agree with TRBD1. This receptor was identified in a human donor in good health (CMV status not recorded). Some clones in this sample may be carry-over from other donors' samples. This chain's CDR3 is CSATRGPPYEQYF. CDR3 in DNA: TGCAGTGCTACCAGGGGGCCCCCCTACGAGCAGTACTTC.